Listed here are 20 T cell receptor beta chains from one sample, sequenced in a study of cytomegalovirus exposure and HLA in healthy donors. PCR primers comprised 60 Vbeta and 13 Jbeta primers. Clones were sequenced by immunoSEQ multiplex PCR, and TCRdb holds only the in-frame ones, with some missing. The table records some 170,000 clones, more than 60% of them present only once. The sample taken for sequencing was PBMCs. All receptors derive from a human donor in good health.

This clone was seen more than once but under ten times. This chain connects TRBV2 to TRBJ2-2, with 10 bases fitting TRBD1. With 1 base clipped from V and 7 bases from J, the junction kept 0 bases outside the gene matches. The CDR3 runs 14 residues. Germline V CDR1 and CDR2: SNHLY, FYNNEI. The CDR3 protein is CASSEGTGGGELFF. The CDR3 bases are TGTGCCAGCAGTGAAGGGACAGGGGGCGGGGAGCTGTTTTTT.

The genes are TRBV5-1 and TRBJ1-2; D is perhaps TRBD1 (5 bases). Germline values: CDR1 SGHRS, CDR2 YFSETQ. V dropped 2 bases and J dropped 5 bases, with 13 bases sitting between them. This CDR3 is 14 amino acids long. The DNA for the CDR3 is TGCGCCAGCAGCTTAAGCGGGGACCGTTATGGCTACACCTTC. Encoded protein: CASSLSGDRYGYTF.

CDR3 residues: CASSFGGAQRNTEAFF. CDR3 nucleotide sequence: TGTGCCAGCAGTTTTGGAGGGGCACAGAGGAACACTGAAGCTTTCTTT. V and J are TRBV27 and TRBJ1-1; perhaps TRBD1 as D (5 bases). The CDR3 extends over 16 amino acids. V was clipped by 3 bases and J by 1 base, with 15 bases between them. Germline V lookup: CDR1 MNHEY, CDR2 SMNVEV (reference sequence).

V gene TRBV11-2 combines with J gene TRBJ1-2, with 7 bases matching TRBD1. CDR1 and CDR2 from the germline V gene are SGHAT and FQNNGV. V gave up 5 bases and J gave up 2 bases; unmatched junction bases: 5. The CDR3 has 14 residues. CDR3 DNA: TGTGCCAGCAGCCGAGGGGGCGCGAACTATGGCTACACCTTC. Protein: CASSRGGANYGYTF.

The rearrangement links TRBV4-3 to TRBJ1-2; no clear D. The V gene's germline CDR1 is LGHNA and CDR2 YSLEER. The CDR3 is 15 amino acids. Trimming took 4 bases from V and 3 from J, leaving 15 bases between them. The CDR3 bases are TGCGCCAGCAGCCCCTCCCCTGATCGGTACTATGGCTACACCTTC. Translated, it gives CASSPSPDRYYGYTF.

The CDR3 is CASRGVEGLGTEAFF. In DNA form, the CDR3 reads TGTGCCAGCAGGGGAGTGGAAGGGCTGGGCACTGAAGCTTTCTTT. This chain links TRBV6-1 with TRBJ1-1; D gene ambiguous. Between the trimmed V and J ends, which lost 6 bases and 4 bases, there was a span of 18 bases. The CDR3 loop spans 15 amino acids. Looked up from germline, CDR1 is MNHNS and CDR2 is SASEGT.

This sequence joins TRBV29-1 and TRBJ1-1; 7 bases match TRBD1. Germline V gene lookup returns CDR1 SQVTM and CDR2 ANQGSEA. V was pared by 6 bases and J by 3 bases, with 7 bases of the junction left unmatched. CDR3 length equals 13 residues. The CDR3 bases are TGCAGCGTCGTGGACAGGAGGGACACTGAAGCTTTCTTT. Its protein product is CSVVDRRDTEAFF.

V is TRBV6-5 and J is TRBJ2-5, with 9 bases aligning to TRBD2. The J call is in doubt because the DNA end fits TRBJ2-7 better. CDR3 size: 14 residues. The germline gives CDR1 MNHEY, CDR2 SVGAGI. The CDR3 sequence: CASSDRWTSDEQYF. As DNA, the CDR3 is TGTGCCAGCAGTGACCGCTGGACTAGCGACGAGCAGTACTTC.

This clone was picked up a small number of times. The CDR3 protein is CASSLAQGGEKLFF. CDR3 in DNA: TGCGCCAGCAGCTTGGCCCAAGGCGGTGAAAAACTGTTTTTT. The chain recombines TRBV5-1 with TRBJ1-4, with D unclear. This CDR3 comprises 14 residues. Trimming stripped 0 bases from V and 7 bases from J, with 10 bases between. CDR1 and CDR2 (germline): SGHRS, YFSETQ.

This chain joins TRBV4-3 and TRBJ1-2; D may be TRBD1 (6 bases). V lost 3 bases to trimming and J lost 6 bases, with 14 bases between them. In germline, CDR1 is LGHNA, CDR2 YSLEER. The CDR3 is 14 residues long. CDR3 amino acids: CASSHGLSGDGYTF. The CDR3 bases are TGCGCCAGCAGCCATGGCCTCTCAGGGGATGGCTACACCTTC.

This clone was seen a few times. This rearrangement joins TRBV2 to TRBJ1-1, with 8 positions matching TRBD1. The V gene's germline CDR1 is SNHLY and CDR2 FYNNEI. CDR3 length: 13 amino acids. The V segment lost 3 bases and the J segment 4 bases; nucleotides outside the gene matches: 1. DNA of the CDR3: TGTGCCAGCAGTGACAGGGGGCTCACTGAAGCTTTCTTT. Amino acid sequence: CASSDRGLTEAFF.

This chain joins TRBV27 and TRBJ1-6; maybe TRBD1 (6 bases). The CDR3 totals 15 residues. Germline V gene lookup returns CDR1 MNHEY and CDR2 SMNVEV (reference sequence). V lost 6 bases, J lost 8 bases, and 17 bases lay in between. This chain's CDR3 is CASREALTGYSPLHF. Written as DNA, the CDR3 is TGTGCCAGCAGGGAGGCCCTAACAGGGTATTCACCCCTCCACTTT.

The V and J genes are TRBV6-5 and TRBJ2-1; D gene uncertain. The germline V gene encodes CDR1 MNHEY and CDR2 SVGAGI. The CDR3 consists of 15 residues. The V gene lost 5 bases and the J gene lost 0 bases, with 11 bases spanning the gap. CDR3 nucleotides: TGTGCCAGCAGTCATCGCAAGAGCTCCTACAATGAGCAGTTCTTC. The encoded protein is CASSHRKSSYNEQFF.

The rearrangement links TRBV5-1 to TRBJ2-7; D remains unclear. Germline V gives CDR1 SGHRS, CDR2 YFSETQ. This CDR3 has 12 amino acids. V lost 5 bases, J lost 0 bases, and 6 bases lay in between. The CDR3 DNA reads TGCGCCAGCAGTGTTAACTCCTACGAGCAGTACTTC. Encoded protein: CASSVNSYEQYF.

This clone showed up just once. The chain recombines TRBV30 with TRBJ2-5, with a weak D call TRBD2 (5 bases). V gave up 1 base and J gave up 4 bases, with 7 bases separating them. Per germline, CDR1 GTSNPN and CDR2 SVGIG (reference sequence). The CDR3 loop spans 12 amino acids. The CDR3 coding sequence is TGTGCCTGGAGTGCCCGGGGAGAGACCCAGTACTTC. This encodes CAWSARGETQYF.

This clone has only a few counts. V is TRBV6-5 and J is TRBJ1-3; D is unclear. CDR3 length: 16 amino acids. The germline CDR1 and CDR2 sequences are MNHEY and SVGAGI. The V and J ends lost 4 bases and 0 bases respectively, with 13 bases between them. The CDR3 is CASSFTAPASGNTIYF. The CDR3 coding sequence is TGTGCCAGCAGTTTTACCGCGCCCGCCTCTGGAAACACCATATATTTT.

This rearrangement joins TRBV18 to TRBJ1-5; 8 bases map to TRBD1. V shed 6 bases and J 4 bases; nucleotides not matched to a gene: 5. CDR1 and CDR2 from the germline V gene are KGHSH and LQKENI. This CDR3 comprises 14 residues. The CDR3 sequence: CASSGQESNQPQHF. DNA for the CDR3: TGTGCCAGCTCGGGACAGGAGTCGAATCAGCCCCAGCATTTT.

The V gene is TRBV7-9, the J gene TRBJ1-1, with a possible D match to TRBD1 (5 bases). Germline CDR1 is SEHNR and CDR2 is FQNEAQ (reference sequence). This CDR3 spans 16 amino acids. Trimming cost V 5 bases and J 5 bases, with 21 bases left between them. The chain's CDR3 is CASSPQGGQDLTEAFF. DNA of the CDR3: TGTGCCAGCAGCCCCCAGGGAGGGCAGGATTTAACTGAAGCTTTCTTT.

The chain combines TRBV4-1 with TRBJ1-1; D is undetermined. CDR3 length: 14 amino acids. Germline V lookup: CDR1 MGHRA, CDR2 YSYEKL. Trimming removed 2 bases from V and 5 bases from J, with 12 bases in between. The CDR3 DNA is TGCGCCAGCAGCCAATTCAGGAGGAGGACTGAAGCTTTCTTT. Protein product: CASSQFRRRTEAFF.

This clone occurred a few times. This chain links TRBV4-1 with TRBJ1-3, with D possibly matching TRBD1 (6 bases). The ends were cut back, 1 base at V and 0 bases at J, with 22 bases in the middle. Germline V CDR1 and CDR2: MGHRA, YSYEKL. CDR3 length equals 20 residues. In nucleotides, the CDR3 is TGCGCCAGCAGCCAAGTACGTTTGGGGGGGGCGCGGAGCTCTGGAAACACCATATATTTT. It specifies CASSQVRLGGARSSGNTIYF.